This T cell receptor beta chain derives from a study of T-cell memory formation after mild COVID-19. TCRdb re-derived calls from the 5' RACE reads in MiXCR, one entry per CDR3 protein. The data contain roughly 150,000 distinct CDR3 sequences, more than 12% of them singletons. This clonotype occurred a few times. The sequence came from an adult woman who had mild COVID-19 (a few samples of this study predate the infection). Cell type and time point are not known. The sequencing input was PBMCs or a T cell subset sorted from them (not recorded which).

The CDR3 DNA reads as TGTGCCAGCCGTTCACGCCCGAACACCGGGGAGCTGTTTTTT. Translation gives CASRSRPNTGELFF. The chain couples TRBV12-3 or TRBV12-4 to TRBJ2-2; unclear D gene. The length of the CDR3 is 14 residues. V was clipped by 8 bases and J by 0 bases, with 10 bases between them.